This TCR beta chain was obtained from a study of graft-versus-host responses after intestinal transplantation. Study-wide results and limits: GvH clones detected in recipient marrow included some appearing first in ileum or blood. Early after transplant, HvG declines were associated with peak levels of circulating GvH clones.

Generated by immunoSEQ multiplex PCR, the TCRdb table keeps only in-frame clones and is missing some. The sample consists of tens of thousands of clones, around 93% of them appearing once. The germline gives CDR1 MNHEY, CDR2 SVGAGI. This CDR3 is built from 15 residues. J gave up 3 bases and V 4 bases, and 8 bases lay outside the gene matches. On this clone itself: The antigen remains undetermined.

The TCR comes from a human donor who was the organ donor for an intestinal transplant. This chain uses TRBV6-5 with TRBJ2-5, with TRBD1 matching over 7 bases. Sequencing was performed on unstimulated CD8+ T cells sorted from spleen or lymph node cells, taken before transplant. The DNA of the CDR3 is TGTGCCAGCAGTTTGGGGGTAGGGGGCAAAGAGACCCAGTACTTC. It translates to CASSLGVGGKETQYF.